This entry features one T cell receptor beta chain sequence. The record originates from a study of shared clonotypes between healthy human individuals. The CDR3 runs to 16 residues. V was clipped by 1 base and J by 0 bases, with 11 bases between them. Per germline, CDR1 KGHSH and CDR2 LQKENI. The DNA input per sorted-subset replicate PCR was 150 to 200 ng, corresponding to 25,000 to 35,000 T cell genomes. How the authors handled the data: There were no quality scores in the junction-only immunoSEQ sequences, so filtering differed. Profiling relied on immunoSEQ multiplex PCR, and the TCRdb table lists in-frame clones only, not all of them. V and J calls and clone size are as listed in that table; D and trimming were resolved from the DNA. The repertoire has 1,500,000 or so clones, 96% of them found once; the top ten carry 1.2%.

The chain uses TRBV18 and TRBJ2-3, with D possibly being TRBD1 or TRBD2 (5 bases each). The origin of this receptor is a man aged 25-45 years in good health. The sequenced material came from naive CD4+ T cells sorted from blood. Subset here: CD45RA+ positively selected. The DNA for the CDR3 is TGTGCCAGCTCACCACTGACCGGGGCGAGCACAGATACGCAGTATTTT. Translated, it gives CASSPLTGASTDTQYF.